This T cell receptor beta chain was retrieved from a study of breast tumors, draining lymph nodes, adjacent tissues. Study findings and constraints: The data were judged consistent with most tumor T cells coming from lymph node and expanding in tumor. Tumors had less TCR diversity than lymph nodes, more than nontumor tissue. That most tumor T cells come from lymph nodes remained unproven. Luminal-like breast cancer showed significantly higher tumor–nontumor repertoire similarity than basal-like.

This clonotype was seen at least ten times. Antigen specificity is unknown. Axillary draining lymph nodes of breast cancer patients supplied the node samples. Germline assignment: CDR1 MNHEY and CDR2 SVGAGI. Trimming took off 6 bases at V and 8 bases at J, with 16 bases between the two ends. CDR3 length: 13 residues. TCRdb reprocessed the multiplex PCR reads via MiXCR and lists one record per CDR3 protein. The table has fewer than 250,000 distinct CDR3 sequences, 32% seen once; the top ten hold roughly 1.5%. The clonotype originates from a female donor with breast cancer. Some clones in this sample may be carry-over from other donors' samples. The V and J genes are TRBV6-5 and TRBJ1-2, with a weak D call TRBD1 (5 bases). Sequencing input: axillary lymph node tissue. The CDR3 region has the DNA TGTGCCAGCAGCCGAGAGGGGCTACGGGGCTACACCTTC. It translates to CASSREGLRGYTF.